These 26 T cell receptor beta chains were sequenced from one sample in a study of T cells after yellow fever vaccination. TCRdb itself ran the 5' RACE reads through MiXCR, one entry per CDR3 protein. Seen here are 550,000 or so distinct CDR3 sequences, 15% to 20% observed once, and the top ten hold roughly an eighth. The sequencing here drew on PBMCs, taken 15 days after the yellow fever booster vaccination. The receptors here all came from a man aged 25-40 years who received the YFV17D yellow fever vaccine.

This clonotype was counted many times. CDR3 residues: CASSLGGNRYEQYF. CDR3 sequence (DNA): TGTGCCAGCAGCTTAGGCGGGAACAGGTACGAGCAGTACTTC. The gene calls are TRBV13 and TRBJ2-7; D possibly matches TRBD1 or TRBD2 (5 bases each). The V end was cut by 0 bases, the J end by 4 bases, with 10 bases between. The CDR3 length is 14 residues. CDR1 is PRHDT and CDR2 is FYEKMQ in the germline V gene (reference sequence).

The table lists this clonotype with a few counts. The chain recombines TRBV5-6 with TRBJ2-3; 9 positions agree with TRBD1. Trimming at V came to 2 bases and at J to 8 bases, leaving 12 bases not matched to a gene. The CDR3 extends over 16 amino acids. The germline V gene encodes CDR1 SGHDT and CDR2 YYEEEE. CDR3 bases: TGTGCCAGCAGCTTACCGGGACAGGGTCCGACGGTTACGCAGTATTTT. Its protein is CASSLPGQGPTVTQYF.

The V gene is TRBV15, the J gene TRBJ2-5; D gene unclear. This CDR3 region has 13 residues. V lost 0 bases and J 4 bases, leaving 6 bases between the germline ends. CDR1 and CDR2 (germline): LNHNV, YYDKDF (reference sequence). This CDR3 is CATSRDNRETQYF. The CDR3 DNA is TGTGCCACCAGCAGAGATAACCGAGAGACCCAGTACTTC.

This clonotype has only a few counts. The J gene is TRBJ1-6, the V gene TRBV15; D is uncertain. The CDR3 covers 15 residues. Trimming shortened V by 0 bases and J by 9 bases, and 12 bases separated the two germline ends. Germline CDR1 reads LNHNV; CDR2 reads YYDKDF (reference sequence). CDR3 in amino acids: CATSRERHGVSPLHF. CDR3 nucleotides: TGTGCCACCAGCAGAGAAAGGCACGGGGTTTCACCCCTCCACTTT.

This clonotype came up a few times. This chain connects TRBV20-1 to TRBJ2-4; TRBD1 is a possible D gene (6 bases). Trimming cost V 6 bases and J 8 bases, with 23 bases left between them. CDR1 DFQATT and CDR2 SNEGSKA come from the germline V gene (reference sequence). This CDR3 is 15 amino acids long. CDR3: CSAPQTTGLSDIQYF. CDR3 DNA sequence: TGCAGTGCCCCCCAAACCACAGGGCTCTCGGACATTCAGTACTTC.

The chain joins TRBV5-1 to TRBJ2-7, with D uncertain. CDR3 length: 14 amino acids. Trimming shortened V by 0 bases and J by 3 bases, and 10 bases separated the two germline ends. From germline, CDR1 is SGHRS and CDR2 YFSETQ. CDR3 loop: CASSLGQENYEQYF. The CDR3 DNA follows: TGCGCCAGCAGCTTGGGGCAGGAGAACTACGAGCAGTACTTC.

The chain couples TRBV7-2 to TRBJ2-5; D tentatively fits TRBD1 or TRBD2 (6 bases each). The V and J ends lost 5 bases and 5 bases respectively, with 15 bases between them. CDR3 size: 14 residues. CDR1 is SGHTA, CDR2 FQGNSA, per germline. This CDR3 is CASSPRLGGETQYF. The CDR3, as DNA: TGTGCCAGCAGCCCCCGGTTAGGGGGGGAGACCCAGTACTTC.

This clonotype showed up just a few times. The chain couples TRBV15 to TRBJ2-7, with no clear D. Germline loops: CDR1 LNHNV, CDR2 YYDKDF (reference sequence). The CDR3 has 15 residues. Trimming removed 0 bases from V and 0 bases from J, with 9 bases in between. CDR3 in amino acids: CATSREGKSSYEQYF. In nucleotides, the CDR3 is TGTGCCACCAGCAGAGAGGGCAAAAGCTCCTACGAGCAGTACTTC.

This sequence joins TRBV21-1 and TRBJ1-5; the table's D gene call, TRBD1, was not cross checked with the DNA. TRBV21-1 represents a pseudogene. This CDR3 region has 14 residues. CDR3 sequence: CASSADSFNQPQHF. In DNA form, the CDR3 reads TGTGCCAGCAGCGCCGACAGCTTCAATCAGCCCCAGCATTTT.

The chain links TRBV27 to TRBJ1-1; D is undetermined. The CDR3 spans 14 residues. V gave up 0 bases and J gave up 5 bases, with 10 bases separating them. CDR1 is MNHEY, CDR2 SMNVEV, per germline (reference sequence). CDR3 region: CASSLSLSGTEAFF. The CDR3 coding sequence is TGTGCCAGCAGTTTATCCTTGAGTGGAACTGAAGCTTTCTTT.

V gene TRBV7-2 combines with J gene TRBJ2-7; TRBD2 aligns across 9 bases. The CDR3 runs to 17 residues. Germline V lookup: CDR1 SGHTA, CDR2 FQGNSA. After removal of 3 bases from V and 3 bases from J, the junction contained 12 bases not matched to a gene. DNA of the CDR3: TGTGCCAGCAGCTTGCTAGCGGGATTCGATCTTGGCTACGAGCAGTACTTC. Protein sequence: CASSLLAGFDLGYEQYF.

This clonotype was seen a handful of times. The V call is TRBV12-5, the J call TRBJ2-3, with TRBD1 matching 8 bases. Germline CDR1 reads LGHNT; CDR2 reads FRNRAP. This CDR3 comprises 15 residues. V was clipped by 5 bases and J by 4 bases; unmatched bases: 8. The CDR3 sequence: CASGVGTGGPDTQYF. The CDR3 DNA reads TGTGCTAGTGGTGTCGGGACAGGAGGACCAGATACGCAGTATTTT. Full variable domain (rest looked up from reference TRBV12-5 and TRBJ2-3): DARVTQTPRHKVTEMGQEVTMRCQPILGHNTVFWYRQTMMQGLELLAYFRNRAPLDDSGMPKDRFSAEMPDATLATLKIQPSEPRDSAVYFCASGVGTGGPDTQYFGPGTRLTVL.

The V gene is TRBV18, the J gene TRBJ2-7; 10 nucleotides agree with TRBD2. Germline-derived CDR1 and CDR2 are KGHSH and LQKENI. The CDR3 is 15 residues long. V lost 2 bases, J lost 4 bases, and 5 bases stayed unmatched. In DNA, the CDR3 is TGTGCCAGCTCACCAGTCAGCGGGAGGGAGTACGAGCAGTACTTC. Its protein is CASSPVSGREYEQYF.

V is TRBV10-3 and J is TRBJ2-5; the D is unclear. The germline V gene encodes CDR1 ENHRY and CDR2 SYGVKD. This CDR3 is built from 14 residues. V shed 3 bases and J shed 2 bases, with 10 bases lying between them. The CDR3 sequence is CAISDSTEQETQYF. CDR3 nucleotides: TGTGCCATCAGTGATAGTACAGAACAAGAGACCCAGTACTTC.

The chain uses TRBV7-2 and TRBJ2-7; 10 bases are a match to TRBD1. V lost 5 bases and J lost 9; bases outside the gene matches: 10. This CDR3 is built from 14 residues. Germline values: CDR1 SGHTA, CDR2 FQGNSA. The CDR3 loop is CASSTSGTGVGQYF. Written as DNA, the CDR3 is TGTGCCAGCAGCACGTCCGGGACAGGGGTTGGGCAGTACTTC.

This clonotype was seen once. The J gene is TRBJ2-1, the V gene TRBV9, with 9 bases matching TRBD2. Germline assignment: CDR1 SGDLS and CDR2 YYNGEE. The CDR3 runs to 13 residues. V shed 3 bases, J shed 8 bases, and the junction held 3 bases outside the gene matches. This chain's CDR3 is CASSGGLAHEQFF. CDR3 bases: TGTGCCAGCAGCGGGGGACTAGCTCATGAGCAGTTCTTC.

This clonotype turned up a few times. This sequence joins TRBV3-1 and TRBJ1-2; D unresolved. The CDR3 extends over 14 amino acids. Trimming left V 0 bases short and J 4 bases short, with 9 bases between. The germline V gene has CDR1 LGHDT and CDR2 YNNKEL (reference sequence). CDR3 residues: CASSQDLPIYGYTF. The CDR3 DNA reads TGTGCCAGCAGCCAAGATTTACCCATCTATGGCTACACCTTC.

The sample holds many counts of this clonotype. The chain employs TRBV7-2 and TRBJ2-7; TRBD2 agrees at 10 bases. This CDR3 spans 14 amino acids. Per the germline V gene, CDR1 is SGHTA and CDR2 is FQGNSA. Trimming took 7 bases from V and 0 from J; bases not matched to a gene: 3. CDR3 sequence reads: CASKPSGSSYEQYF. CDR3 nucleotide sequence: TGTGCCAGCAAACCTAGCGGGAGCTCCTACGAGCAGTACTTC.

CDR3 residues: CASTSGTPGSYEQYF. CDR3 nucleotide sequence: TGTGCCAGCACCTCTGGGACTCCTGGCTCCTACGAGCAGTACTTC. This rearrangement joins TRBV7-9 to TRBJ2-7, with D possibly matching TRBD2 (6 bases). Germline V gene sequence: CDR1 SEHNR, CDR2 FQNEAQ (reference sequence). The ends were cut back, 7 bases at V and 0 bases at J, with 16 bases in the middle. CDR3 size: 15 residues.

The rearrangement links TRBV5-1 to TRBJ2-2; D is unclear. The V gene's germline CDR1 is SGHRS and CDR2 YFSETQ. Trimming pared 0 bases from V and 4 bases from J, leaving 16 bases between. The CDR3 contains 17 residues. CDR3 nucleotides: TGCGCCAGCAGCTTGGATTTTCGGAGCTGGACCACCGGGGAGCTGTTTTTT. Amino acids: CASSLDFRSWTTGELFF. The variable domain in full, with the rest retrieved from reference TRBV5-1 and TRBJ2-2, is KAGVTQTPRYLIKTRGQQVTLSCSPISGHRSVSWYQQTPGQGLQFLFEYFSETQRNKGNFPGRFSGRQFSNSRSEMNVSTLELGDSALYLCASSLDFRSWTTGELFFGEGSRLTVL.

The chain joins TRBV6-1 to TRBJ2-5; D unclear. Per the germline V gene, CDR1 is MNHNS and CDR2 is SASEGT. V was pared by 2 bases and J by 5 bases, with 9 bases between. This CDR3 is built from 13 residues. CDR3: CASSENLRETQYF. CDR3 nucleotides: TGTGCCAGCAGTGAAAATCTGCGGGAGACCCAGTACTTC.

The chain recombines TRBV12-3 or TRBV12-4 with TRBJ2-3; D gene ambiguous. Trimming removed 4 bases from V and 3 bases from J, with 8 bases in between. The CDR3 spans 13 residues. This CDR3 reads CASSSMGTDTQYF. Here the CDR3 DNA reads TGTGCCAGCAGTTCCATGGGGACAGATACGCAGTATTTT.

This rearrangement joins TRBV4-3 to TRBJ2-2, with TRBD2 identical over 8 bases. CDR1 is LGHNA and CDR2 is YSLEER in the germline V gene. Trimming at V came to 4 bases and at J to 5 bases, leaving 12 bases not matched to a gene. The CDR3 consists of 17 residues. The CDR3 DNA sequence: TGCGCCAGCAGCCCAGACAAGGGGACTAGGGTTACCGGGGAGCTGTTTTTT. Translating gives CASSPDKGTRVTGELFF.

This chain connects TRBV18 to TRBJ1-5, with D unclear. Trimming left V 3 bases short and J 0 bases short, with 6 bases between. CDR3 length: 14 amino acids. Germline V gene sequence: CDR1 KGHSH, CDR2 LQKENI. CDR3 nucleotide sequence: TGTGCCAGCTCACCGACGATTAGCAATCAGCCCCAGCATTTT. Protein: CASSPTISNQPQHF.

The chain has TRBV12-3 or TRBV12-4 and TRBJ1-3, with 7 bases fitting TRBD1. The V segment lost 4 bases and the J segment 1 base; nucleotides outside the gene matches: 4. The CDR3 extends over 15 amino acids. The CDR3 nucleotides read TGTGCCAGCAGTTATGACAGGGTGTCTGGAAACACCATATATTTT. Protein sequence: CASSYDRVSGNTIYF.

This clonotype was recorded a few times. The V and J genes are TRBV27 and TRBJ2-1; 8 bases agree with TRBD1. Germline values: CDR1 MNHEY, CDR2 SMNVEV (reference sequence). The CDR3 length is 13 residues. Unmatched junction bases numbered 5, after V lost 7 bases and J lost 6 bases. The CDR3 bases are TGTGCCAGCATAAGGACAGGGTCCAATGAGCAGTTCTTC. Its translation is CASIRTGSNEQFF.